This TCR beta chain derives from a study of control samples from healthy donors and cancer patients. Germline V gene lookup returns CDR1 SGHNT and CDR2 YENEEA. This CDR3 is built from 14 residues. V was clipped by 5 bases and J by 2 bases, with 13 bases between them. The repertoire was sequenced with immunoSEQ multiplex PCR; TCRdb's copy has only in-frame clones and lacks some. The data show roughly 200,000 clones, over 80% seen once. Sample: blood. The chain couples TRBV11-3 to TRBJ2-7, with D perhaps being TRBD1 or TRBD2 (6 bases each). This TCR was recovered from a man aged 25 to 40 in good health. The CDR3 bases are TGTGCCAGCAGCCCCGGGGGCCGAGCCTACGAGCAGTACTTC. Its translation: CASSPGGRAYEQYF. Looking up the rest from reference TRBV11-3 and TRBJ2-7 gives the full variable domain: EAGVVQSPRYKIIEKKQPVAFWCNPISGHNTLYWYLQNLGQGPELLIRYENEEAVDDSQLPKDRFSAERLKGVDSTLKIQPAELGDSAVYLCASSPGGRAYEQYFGPGTRLTVT.